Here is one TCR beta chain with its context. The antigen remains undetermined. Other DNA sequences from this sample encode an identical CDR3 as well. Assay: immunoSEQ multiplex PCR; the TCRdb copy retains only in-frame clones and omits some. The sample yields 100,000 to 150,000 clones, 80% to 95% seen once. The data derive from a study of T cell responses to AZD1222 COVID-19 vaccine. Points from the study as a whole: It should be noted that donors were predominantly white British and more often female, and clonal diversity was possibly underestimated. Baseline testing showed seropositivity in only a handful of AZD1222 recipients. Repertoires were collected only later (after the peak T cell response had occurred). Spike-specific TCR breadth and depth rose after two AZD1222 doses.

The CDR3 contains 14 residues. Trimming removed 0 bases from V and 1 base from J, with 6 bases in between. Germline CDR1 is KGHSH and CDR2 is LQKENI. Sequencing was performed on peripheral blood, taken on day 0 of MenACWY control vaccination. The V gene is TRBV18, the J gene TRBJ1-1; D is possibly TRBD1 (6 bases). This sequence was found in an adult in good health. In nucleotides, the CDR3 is TGTGCCAGCTCACCACCGGGACAGAACACTGAAGCTTTCTTT. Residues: CASSPPGQNTEAFF.